The clone carrying this TCR beta chain is classed as medium-sized. Its antigen remains unknown. The data were taken from a study of T cells after posttransplantation cyclophosphamide. General study points: TRB overlap between skin or GI tissue T cells and blood was limited. Donor CD8+ memory clones often dominated recipient blood repertoires at later times.

V was pared by 7 bases and J by 4 bases, with 8 bases of the junction left unmatched. Germline V CDR1 and CDR2: MDHEN, SYDVKM. CDR3 length equals 14 residues. Generated by immunoSEQ multiplex PCR, the TCRdb table keeps only in-frame clones and is missing some. Of 5,500 to 6,000 clones listed, roughly 1.9% were seen once; the top ten hold 25% to 30%. Cyclophosphamide on days +3 and +4 followed busulfan-fludarabine conditioning and a marrow graft. The chain has TRBV28 and TRBJ1-1; the match to TRBD1 covers 8 bases. This clonotype originated in a male patient younger than 45 who received an allogeneic stem cell transplant from a related donor, was CMV-positive, and had no GVHD. Some T cells may possibly be graft donor cells. The sequences come from PBMCs, collected roughly 240 days after a stem cell transplant with posttransplant cyclophosphamide. CDR3 nucleotides: TGTGCCAGCACCTCAGGGGGCGGAAGCACTGAAGCTTTCTTT. It encodes CASTSGGGSTEAFF.